This T cell receptor beta chain was captured in a study (dated by TCRdb to the mid-2010s). A word on this clonotype: No cognate antigen has been identified for it. No base qualities exist here, and no much larger clone lies one base off it.

In the germline V gene, CDR1 corresponds to SGHTA and CDR2 to FQGTGA. Including the terminal cysteine and phenylalanine, the CDR3 comprises 15 residues. Only CDR3 DNA remains: 45 bases, in frame from the first base. V and J lose 1 base and 4 bases, and a span of 13 bases separates them. Libraries came from RT-PCR. Sequencing took place on an Illumina MiSeq. The public reads were quality trimmed at Q25 with fastp and then assembled into clones with MiXCR by TCRdb, keeping productive beta chains. Each record represents a unique CDR3 protein, reported with the most common genes and DNA among its rows. For this sample the table gives fewer than 800,000 distinct CDR3 sequences, of which 13% to 15% were detected only once. Roughly 3.9% of the sample is in the top ten clones.

Sequenced sample: memory CD4+ T cells from blood. This sequence was found in a female donor in good health, serving as a healthy control. The chain joins TRBV7-3 to TRBJ2-5, with a tentative D gene TRBD2 over 6 matching bases. At the DNA level, the sequence is TGTGCCAGCAGCTTAAATTCGGGGGAAGGAGAGACCCAGTACTTC. Protein translation: CASSLNSGEGETQYF. Beyond the CDR3, the reference TRBV7-3 and TRBJ2-5 genes provide the residues; the full variable domain reads: GAGVSQTPSNKVTEKGKYVELRCDPISGHTALYWYRQSLGQGPEFLIYFQGTGAADDSGLPNDRFFAVRPEGSVSTLKIQRTERGDSAVYLCASSLNSGEGETQYFGPGTRLLVL.